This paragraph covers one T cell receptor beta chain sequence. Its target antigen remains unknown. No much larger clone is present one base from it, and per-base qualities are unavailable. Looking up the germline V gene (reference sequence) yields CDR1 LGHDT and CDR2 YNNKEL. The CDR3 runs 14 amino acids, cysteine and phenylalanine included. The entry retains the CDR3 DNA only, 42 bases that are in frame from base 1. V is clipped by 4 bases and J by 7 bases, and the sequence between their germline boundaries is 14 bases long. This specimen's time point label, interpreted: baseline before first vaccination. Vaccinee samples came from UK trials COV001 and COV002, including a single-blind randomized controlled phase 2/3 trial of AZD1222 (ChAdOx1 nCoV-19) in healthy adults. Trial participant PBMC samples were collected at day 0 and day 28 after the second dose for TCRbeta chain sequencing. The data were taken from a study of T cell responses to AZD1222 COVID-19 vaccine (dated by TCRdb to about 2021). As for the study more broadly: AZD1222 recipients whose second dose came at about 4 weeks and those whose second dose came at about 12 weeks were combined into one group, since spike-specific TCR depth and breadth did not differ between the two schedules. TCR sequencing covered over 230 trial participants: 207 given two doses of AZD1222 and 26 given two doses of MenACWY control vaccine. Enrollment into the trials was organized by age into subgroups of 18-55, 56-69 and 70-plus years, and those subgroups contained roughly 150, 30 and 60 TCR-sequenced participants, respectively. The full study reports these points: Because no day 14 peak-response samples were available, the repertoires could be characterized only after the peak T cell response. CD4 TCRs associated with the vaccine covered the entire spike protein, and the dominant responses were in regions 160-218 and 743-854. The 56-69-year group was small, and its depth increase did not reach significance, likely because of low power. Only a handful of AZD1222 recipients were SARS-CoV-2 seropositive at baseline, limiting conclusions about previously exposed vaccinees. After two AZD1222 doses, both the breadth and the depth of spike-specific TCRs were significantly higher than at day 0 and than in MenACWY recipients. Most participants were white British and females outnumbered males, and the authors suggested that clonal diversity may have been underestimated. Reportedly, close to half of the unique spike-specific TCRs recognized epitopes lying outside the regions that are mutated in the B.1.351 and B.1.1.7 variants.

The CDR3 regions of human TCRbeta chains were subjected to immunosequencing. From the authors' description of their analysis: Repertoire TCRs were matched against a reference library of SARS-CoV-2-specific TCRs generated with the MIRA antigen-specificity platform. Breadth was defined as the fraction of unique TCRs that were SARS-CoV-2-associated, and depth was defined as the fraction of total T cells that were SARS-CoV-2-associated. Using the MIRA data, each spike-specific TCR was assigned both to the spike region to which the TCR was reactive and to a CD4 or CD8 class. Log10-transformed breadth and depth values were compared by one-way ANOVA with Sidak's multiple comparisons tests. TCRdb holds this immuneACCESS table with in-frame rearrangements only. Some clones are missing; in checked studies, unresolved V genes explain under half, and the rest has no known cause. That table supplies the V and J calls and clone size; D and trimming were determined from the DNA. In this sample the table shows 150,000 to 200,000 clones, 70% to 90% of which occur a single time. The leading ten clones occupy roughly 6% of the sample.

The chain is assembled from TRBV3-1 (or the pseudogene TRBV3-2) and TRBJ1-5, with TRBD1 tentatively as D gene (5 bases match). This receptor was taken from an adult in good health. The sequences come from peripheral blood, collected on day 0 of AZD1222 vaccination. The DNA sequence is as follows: TGTGCCAGCAGCCTTCGGGGGTTAGCCCAGCCCCAGCATTTT. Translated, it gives CASSLRGLAQPQHF.